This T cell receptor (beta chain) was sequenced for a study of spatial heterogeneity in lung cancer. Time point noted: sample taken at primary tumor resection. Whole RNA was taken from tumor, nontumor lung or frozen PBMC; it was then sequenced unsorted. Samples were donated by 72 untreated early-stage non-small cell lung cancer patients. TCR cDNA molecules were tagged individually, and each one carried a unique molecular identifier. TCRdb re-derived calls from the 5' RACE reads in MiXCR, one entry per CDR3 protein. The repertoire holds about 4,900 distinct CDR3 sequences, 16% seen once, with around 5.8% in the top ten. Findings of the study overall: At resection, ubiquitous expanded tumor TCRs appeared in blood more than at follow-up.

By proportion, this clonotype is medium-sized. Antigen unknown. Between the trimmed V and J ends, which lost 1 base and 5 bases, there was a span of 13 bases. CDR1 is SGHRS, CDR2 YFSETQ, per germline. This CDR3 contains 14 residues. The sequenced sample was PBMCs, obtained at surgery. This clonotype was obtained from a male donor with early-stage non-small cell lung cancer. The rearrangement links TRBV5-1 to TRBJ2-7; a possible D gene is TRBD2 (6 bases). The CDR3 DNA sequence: TGCGCCAGCAGCTTGCTCGGAGGGACCAACGAGCAGTACTTC. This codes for CASSLLGGTNEQYF. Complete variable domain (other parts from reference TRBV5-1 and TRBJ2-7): KAGVTQTPRYLIKTRGQQVTLSCSPISGHRSVSWYQQTPGQGLQFLFEYFSETQRNKGNFPGRFSGRQFSNSRSEMNVSTLELGDSALYLCASSLLGGTNEQYFGPGTRLTVT.